These 20 T cell receptor beta chains were all obtained from the same sample, sequenced in a study of T cell responses to AZD1222 COVID-19 vaccine. This table comes from immunoSEQ multiplex PCR, and its TCRdb copy is limited to in-frame clones, with some not included. Here the sample spans 150,000 or so clones, about 90% being singletons. This specimen consisted of peripheral blood, obtained 28 days after the second AZD1222 dose. These receptors all stem from an adult who received the AZD1222 COVID-19 vaccine.

This rearrangement joins TRBV19 to TRBJ2-2, with no clear D. CDR3 length equals 16 residues. The germline V gene encodes CDR1 LNHDA and CDR2 SQIVND (reference sequence). V was pared by 5 bases and J by 6 bases, with 19 bases between. Written as DNA, the CDR3 is TGTGCCAGTAGTCCGAGCATCTTTTGGGCGGCCGGGGAGCTGTTTTTT. Protein sequence: CASSPSIFWAAGELFF.

The chain employs TRBV12-3 or TRBV12-4 and TRBJ2-1; tentatively, D is TRBD1 or TRBD2 (5 bases each). Trimming pared 6 bases from V and 8 bases from J, leaving 11 bases between. The CDR3 runs 12 residues. This CDR3 is CASSIGDHEQFF. CDR3 nucleotide sequence: TGTGCCAGCAGCATAGGGGACCATGAGCAGTTCTTC.

The chain is built from TRBV5-6 and TRBJ1-6; D may be TRBD1 (5 bases). This CDR3 comprises 15 residues. Per the germline V gene, CDR1 is SGHDT and CDR2 is YYEEEE. Trimming took 5 bases from V and 7 from J, leaving 16 bases between them. The CDR3 sequence is CASSRLVQANSPLHF. The CDR3 DNA follows: TGTGCCAGCAGTCGTTTAGTACAGGCCAATTCACCCCTCCACTTT.

The chain has TRBV28 and TRBJ1-5; D unclear. With 5 bases removed from V and 4 bases from J, the gap between germline ends came to 3 bases. The CDR3 sequence is 11 residues long. The V gene's germline CDR1 is MDHEN and CDR2 SYDVKM. DNA of the CDR3: TGTGCCAGCAGTCGGAATCAGCCCCAGCATTTT. Protein product: CASSRNQPQHF.

The genes are TRBV9 and TRBJ2-5; 7 bases align to TRBD1. V lost 4 bases and J lost 3; bases outside the gene matches: 6. CDR1 is SGDLS, CDR2 YYNGEE, per germline. The CDR3 runs to 14 residues. The DNA of the CDR3 is TGTGCCAGCAGCATCTCACAGGGGAAAGAGACCCAGTACTTC. Translating gives CASSISQGKETQYF. The full variable domain, with the rest looked up from reference TRBV9 and TRBJ2-5, is DSGVTQTPKHLITATGQRVTLRCSPRSGDLSVYWYQQSLDQGLQFLIQYYNGEERAKGNILERFSAQQFPDLHSELNLSSLELGDSALYFCASSISQGKETQYFGPGTRLLVL.

The chain links TRBV4-3 to TRBJ2-7; TRBD2 might be the D (6 bases). V was pared by 3 bases and J by 3 bases, with 12 bases between. Per the germline V gene, CDR1 is LGHNA and CDR2 is YSLEER. There are 14 residues in the CDR3. The CDR3 bases are TGCGCCAGCAGCCATTCCGGGACTGGCTACGAGCAGTACTTC. This encodes CASSHSGTGYEQYF.

This clone was picked up one time. V usage is TRBV5-1 and J usage is TRBJ2-7; 10 bases are a match to TRBD2. This CDR3 spans 16 amino acids. Trimming cost V 4 bases and J 5 bases; bases outside gene matches: 12. Germline CDR1 SGHRS, CDR2 YFSETQ. The DNA for the CDR3 is TGCGCCAGCAGCGGAAAAGCGGGAGGGCCCGTCGACGAGCAGTACTTC. Translation gives CASSGKAGGPVDEQYF.

The gene calls are TRBV6-5 and TRBJ2-7; 8 bases agree with TRBD1. Germline assignment: CDR1 MNHEY and CDR2 SVGAGI. The junction had 5 bases not matched to a gene; V was cut back by 4 bases and J by 3 bases. The CDR3 is 14 amino acids. The CDR3 nucleotides are TGTGCCAGCAGTTCGTGGGACAGGAACTACGAGCAGTACTTC. This translates into CASSSWDRNYEQYF.

This clone was seen only once. This chain links TRBV30 with TRBJ1-3, with TRBD1 as a possible D gene (5 bases). With 3 bases removed from V and 4 bases from J, the gap between germline ends came to 10 bases. The CDR3 spans 13 residues. Germline V gives CDR1 GTSNPN, CDR2 SVGIG (reference sequence). The CDR3 region has the DNA TGTGCCTGGAGAGCCACAGGAGGAAACACCATATATTTT. It translates to CAWRATGGNTIYF.

J is TRBJ1-4 and V is TRBV7-2; tentative D call: TRBD1 (6 bases). Germline CDR1 reads SGHTA; CDR2 reads FQGNSA. The CDR3 covers 14 residues. The ends were cut back, 1 base at V and 5 bases at J, with 8 bases in the middle. The CDR3 region is CASSLGTENEKLFF. The CDR3 bases are TGTGCCAGCAGCTTAGGGACAGAGAATGAAAAACTGTTTTTT.

In this sample, this clone turned up once. The genes are TRBV7-3 and TRBJ1-1; 9 bases are shared with TRBD1. Germline loops: CDR1 SGHTA, CDR2 FQGTGA. The CDR3 loop spans 16 amino acids. V dropped 5 bases and J dropped 4; count of bases not matched to a gene: 11. CDR3 in DNA: TGTGCCAGCAGCCAAGGGACAGGGCTAGGGGGCACTGAAGCTTTCTTT. This translates into CASSQGTGLGGTEAFF.

The DNA for the CDR3 is TGTGCCAGCAGCTTAGGGACCGGGGAGCTGTTTTTT. Its translation is CASSLGTGELFF. The rearrangement links TRBV11-3 to TRBJ2-2, with D unclear. The CDR3 sequence is 12 residues long. V lost 1 base and J lost 5, with 2 bases in between. Germline CDR1 and CDR2: SGHNT and YENEEA.

The J gene is TRBJ1-5, the V gene TRBV4-1; D unclear. The CDR3 runs to 13 residues. The germline V gene encodes CDR1 MGHRA and CDR2 YSYEKL. The ends were cut back, 4 bases at V and 6 bases at J, with 10 bases in the middle. The CDR3 DNA sequence: TGCGCCAGCAGCCCTGTGACGGGTCAGCCCCAGCATTTT. This encodes CASSPVTGQPQHF.

This sequence joins TRBV7-9 and TRBJ1-5; TRBD1 is a possible D gene (5 bases). The CDR3 covers 16 residues. CDR1 is SEHNR, CDR2 FQNEAQ, per germline (reference sequence). V dropped 1 base and J dropped 2 bases, with 12 bases sitting between them. The CDR3: CASSLGQGWGNQPQHF. The CDR3 DNA is TGTGCCAGCAGCTTAGGCCAGGGATGGGGCAATCAGCCCCAGCATTTT. The variable domain in full, completed from reference TRBV7-9 and TRBJ1-5, reads DTGVSQNPRHKITKRGQNVTFRCDPISEHNRLYWYRQTLGQGPEFLTYFQNEAQLEKSRLLSDRFSAERPKGSFSTLEIQRTEQGDSAMYLCASSLGQGWGNQPQHFGDGTRLSIL.

The chain uses TRBV7-8 and TRBJ2-2; tentatively, D is TRBD2 (6 bases). V dropped 5 bases and J dropped 5 bases, with 18 bases sitting between them. The CDR3 runs 16 residues. Germline CDR1 SGHVS, CDR2 FQNEAQ. CDR3 in amino acids: CASSPPGEGWTGELFF. The CDR3 nucleotides read TGTGCCAGCAGCCCCCCGGGGGAAGGATGGACCGGGGAGCTGTTTTTT.

The chain couples TRBV11-2 to TRBJ2-7; 8 bases agree with TRBD1. Germline V gives CDR1 SGHAT, CDR2 FQNNGV. CDR3 length: 13 residues. V lost 6 bases to trimming and J lost 7 bases; unmatched junction nucleotides: 8. As DNA, the CDR3 is TGTGCCAGCAGTTGGACAGGGCTAGAGGAGCAGTACTTC. Its protein is CASSWTGLEEQYF.

The V call is TRBV19, the J call TRBJ2-5; 7 positions match TRBD1. With 5 bases clipped from V and 1 base from J, the junction kept 7 bases outside the gene matches. Germline CDR1 reads LNHDA; CDR2 reads SQIVND (reference sequence). CDR3 size: 15 residues. In DNA form, the CDR3 reads TGTGCCAGTAGTTCGGGACAGACCATCCAAGAGACCCAGTACTTC. Amino acid sequence: CASSSGQTIQETQYF.

This chain uses TRBV29-1 with TRBJ2-7; weak D call: TRBD1 (8 bases). Germline values: CDR1 SQVTM, CDR2 ANQGSEA. CDR3 length equals 16 residues. The V end lost 6 bases, the J end lost 2 bases, and 23 bases lay between the germline ends. The CDR3 sequence is CSVAGVEDRATYEQYF. CDR3 bases: TGCAGCGTGGCGGGAGTTGAGGACAGGGCTACCTACGAGCAGTACTTC.

This clone came up once. The gene calls are TRBV6-5 and TRBJ2-7, with 14 nucleotides matching TRBD2. Losses at the gene ends were 6 bases for V and 11 bases for J; bases not matched to a gene: 3. Germline lookup yields CDR1 MNHEY and CDR2 SVGAGI. The CDR3 loop spans 12 amino acids. This CDR3 is CASSQGLAGEYF. CDR3 nucleotides: TGTGCCAGCAGCCAGGGACTAGCGGGGGAGTACTTC.

The CDR3 is CATSDSRTGGFSGNTIYF. The CDR3 DNA reads as TGTGCCACCAGTGACTCCCGGACAGGAGGCTTCTCTGGAAACACCATATATTTT. This chain joins TRBV24-1 and TRBJ1-3, with 7 bases fitting TRBD1. The CDR3 contains 18 residues. Germline loops: CDR1 KGHDR, CDR2 SFDVKD. V lost 4 bases and J lost 0; bases outside the gene matches: 11.